This T cell receptor (beta chain) was obtained from a study of sequential checkpoint blockade in melanoma. Overall study context: After both sequences, patients received maintenance nivolumab.

As for treatment: randomized to nivolumab then ipilimumab (arm A) or the reverse (arm B). No patient had prior DNA-damaging chemotherapy. Sorted cells were live CD3+CD8+, lacking CD19 and CD56, from PBMCs. Generated by immunoSEQ multiplex PCR, the TCRdb table keeps only in-frame clones and is missing some. The sample carries some 40,000 clones, nearly 90% recorded once. This sequence was found in a human donor with melanoma. Sequences were derived from CD8+ T cells sorted from blood (inferred from file names), sampled from a patient given nivolumab and ipilimumab in sequence.

CDR3 protein: CASIQNGARREKLFF. The CDR3 DNA reads as TGTGCCAGTATTCAAAACGGAGCGCGGAGGGAAAAACTGTTTTTT. The chain is built from TRBV19 and TRBJ1-4, with D unresolved. Deletions cut 7 bases from V and 8 bases from J, with 20 bases between. CDR1 is LNHDA, CDR2 SQIVND, per germline (reference sequence). The length of the CDR3 is 15 residues.